This T cell receptor beta chain came from a study of shared clonotypes between healthy human individuals. General study points: Genetic and exposure-history diversity was limited by the small donor number.

A word on this clone: The antigen is unknown.

V dropped 0 bases and J dropped 6 bases, with 12 bases sitting between them. Germline-derived CDR1 and CDR2 are PRHDT and FYEKMQ (reference sequence). The CDR3 extends over 15 amino acids. Produced via immunoSEQ multiplex PCR; TCRdb's table is partial and in-frame only. The sample gives approximately 99,000 clones, around 68% of which show up once; almost 25% is in the top ten. Material for sequencing was memory CD8+ T cells sorted from blood. Regarding subset: CD45RO+ cells pooled with CCR7-negative TemRA cells. The chain uses TRBV13 and TRBJ2-1, with D perhaps given as TRBD1 or TRBD2 (5 bases each). This receptor was identified in a woman in her twenties or thirties in good health. This CDR3 reads CASSLGRGFPNEQFF. The DNA of the CDR3 is TGTGCCAGCAGCTTAGGCCGGGGCTTCCCCAATGAGCAGTTCTTC.